These T cell receptor beta chains were read from a single sample in a study of blood T cell dynamics during melanoma immunotherapy. Clones were sequenced by immunoSEQ multiplex PCR, and TCRdb holds only the in-frame ones, with some missing. The table has nearly 25,000 clones, around 88% seen once. The sequencing used blood, collected from a patient treated with checkpoint blockade. Receptors were obtained from a human donor with melanoma. Each CDR3 is given without its conserved first and last residue. Expanded clones are given a class, and other clones once, few, many or no size at all.

j_gene: TRBJ2-1; len: 14; abundance: .; v_gene: TRBV7-8; CDR3aa: ASSLDSGGGYNEQF
j_gene: TRBJ2-3; len: 14; abundance: .; v_gene: TRBV6-5; CDR3aa: ASSYSGTGGTDTQY
j_gene: TRBJ1-3; len: 10; abundance: once; v_gene: TRBV28; CDR3aa: ASWTSGNTIY
j_gene: TRBJ2-1; len: 13; abundance: .; v_gene: TRBV9; CDR3aa: ASSVESGRADEQF
j_gene: TRBJ2-3; len: 14; abundance: .; v_gene: TRBV11-3; CDR3aa: ASSLDVAGCTDTQY
j_gene: TRBJ1-6; len: 13; abundance: .; v_gene: TRBV6-5; CDR3aa: ASSYSQGLNSPLH
j_gene: TRBJ1-1; len: 13; abundance: .; v_gene: TRBV5-4; CDR3aa: ASSYPGERNTEAF
j_gene: TRBJ1-5; len: 11; abundance: .; v_gene: TRBV7-9; CDR3aa: ASSRGGNQPQH
j_gene: TRBJ2-1; len: 13; abundance: .; v_gene: TRBV5-1; CDR3aa: ASSLEPGGRNEQF
j_gene: TRBJ2-7; len: 18; abundance: .; v_gene: TRBV6-1; CDR3aa: ASSEVGARGHLAGAYEQY
j_gene: TRBJ1-3; len: 13; abundance: .; v_gene: TRBV9; CDR3aa: ASSDRDLHGNTIY
j_gene: TRBJ2-7; len: 10; abundance: .; v_gene: TRBV7-9; CDR3aa: ASSPRGGEQY
j_gene: TRBJ2-5; len: 14; abundance: .; v_gene: TRBV28; CDR3aa: ASSISSRGLGETQY
j_gene: TRBJ2-7; len: 13; abundance: .; v_gene: TRBV11-2; CDR3aa: ASSDSRLALYEQY
j_gene: TRBJ2-1; len: 16; abundance: .; v_gene: TRBV11-2; CDR3aa: ASSLADPGAGVVNEQF
j_gene: TRBJ2-4; len: 12; abundance: .; v_gene: TRBV9; CDR3aa: ASSGGGALRIQY
j_gene: TRBJ1-5; len: 15; abundance: .; v_gene: TRBV28; CDR3aa: ASSFFLLDRNQGAQH
j_gene: TRBJ2-1; len: 15; abundance: .; v_gene: TRBV7-3; CDR3aa: ASTLLPASGRYNEQF
j_gene: TRBJ2-1; len: 14; abundance: .; v_gene: TRBV7-2; CDR3aa: ASSLASLAPYNEQF
j_gene: TRBJ2-1; len: 14; abundance: .; v_gene: TRBV7-3; CDR3aa: ASSSQPGTSINEQF
j_gene: TRBJ2-7; len: 13; abundance: .; v_gene: TRBV6-8; CDR3aa: ASRPGGRSSYEQY
j_gene: TRBJ1-5; len: 13; abundance: .; v_gene: TRBV5-6; CDR3aa: ASSLGPRSNQPQH
j_gene: TRBJ1-2; len: 11; abundance: .; v_gene: TRBV28; CDR3aa: ASSLAEHYGYT
j_gene: TRBJ2-7; len: 11; abundance: .; v_gene: TRBV6-1; CDR3aa: ASSVRDNYEQY
j_gene: TRBJ2-7; len: 12; abundance: once; v_gene: TRBV18; CDR3aa: ASSPGDRVREQY
j_gene: TRBJ2-3; len: 14; abundance: .; v_gene: TRBV28; CDR3aa: ASGGAGGPQPDTQY
j_gene: TRBJ2-1; len: 12; abundance: .; v_gene: TRBV28; CDR3aa: ASTKSGSYNEQF
j_gene: TRBJ2-7; len: 12; abundance: .; v_gene: TRBV29-1; CDR3aa: SVLNPSRGYEQY